This T cell receptor (beta chain) comes out of a study of vaccination and CD4 T cells after COVID-19. Turning to the study itself: No peptide, an HIV-1 Nef pool, or a CEFX pool was what each control culture received. Broader study findings: Looking at convalescent patients, a median around 90% of reactive clones were present only post-vaccination.

Treatment in this sample: roughly 10-day PBMC culture with coronavirus spike peptide pools or control peptides (ViraFEST assay). After expanding antigen-specific T cells with peptide pools, ViraFEST sequenced their TCRs. Cultures got half-medium changes with IL-2 on days 3 and 7. Remarks on this clonotype: Its antigen is still unknown.

The study sequenced cultured CD4+ T cell DNA using the Oncomine TCR Beta short-read assay. Each CDR3 protein gets one entry after TCRdb re-called the PCR reads with MiXCR. The repertoire includes around 20,000 distinct CDR3 sequences, roughly two fifths of them detected once, and approximately 14% sits in the top ten. The V gene end was trimmed by 1 base and the J gene end by 4 bases; junction bases not matched to a gene: 8. The length of the CDR3 is 16 residues. Sequenced input: CD4+ T cells from blood, cultured in vitro. The sequence came from a human donor who had recovered from COVID-19. The chain couples TRBV12-3 or TRBV12-4 to TRBJ2-3, with TRBD1 identical over 7 bases. The CDR3 loop is CASSLDLSRGSDTQYF. The CDR3 region has the DNA TGTGCCAGCAGTTTAGATCTAAGCAGGGGGTCAGATACGCAGTATTTT.